Below, 29 T cell receptor beta chains from the same sample are listed, as sequenced in a study of blood T cell repertoires in COVID-19. Generated by immunoSEQ multiplex PCR, the TCRdb table keeps only in-frame clones and is missing some. The repertoire holds around 40,000 clones, with approximately 81% as singletons. The specimen sequenced was peripheral blood. The origin of the receptors is a human donor in a cohort sampled during active COVID-19.

The genes are TRBV4-2 and TRBJ2-2, with D tentatively TRBD2 (5 bases). CDR1 is LGHNA and CDR2 is YNFKEQ in the germline V gene. The CDR3 is 13 amino acids. V was shortened by 10 bases and J by 2 bases, with 11 bases between the two germline ends. CDR3 DNA sequence: TGTGCCACCCAGGACTCCAACACCGGGGAGCTGTTTTTT. It specifies CATQDSNTGELFF.

The CDR3 region is CASSTRTSALDYNEQFF. The CDR3 DNA sequence: TGTGCCAGCAGCACACGGACTAGCGCCCTGGACTACAATGAGCAGTTCTTC. This rearrangement joins TRBV3-1 (or the pseudogene TRBV3-2) to TRBJ2-1; 9 nucleotides match TRBD2. J gave up 3 bases and V 5 bases, and 11 bases lay outside the gene matches. Germline assignment: CDR1 LGHDT and CDR2 YNNKEL (reference sequence). CDR3 length equals 17 residues.

CDR3 DNA sequence: TGCGCCAGCAGCCCGGGTACCGCCGGACAGATCTATGGCTACACCTTC. Its translation: CASSPGTAGQIYGYTF. V is TRBV5-1 and J is TRBJ1-2, with a possible D match to TRBD1 (6 bases). The CDR3 sequence is 16 residues long. Trimming removed 4 bases at V and 4 bases at J, with 20 bases between. Per the germline V gene, CDR1 is SGHRS and CDR2 is YFSETQ.

The rearrangement joins TRBV6-1 to TRBJ2-3; D is uncertain. This CDR3 has 14 residues. Per germline, CDR1 MNHNS and CDR2 SASEGT. The V and J ends lost 3 bases and 3 bases respectively, with 10 bases between them. The CDR3 is CASSDGGPTDTQYF. In DNA form, the CDR3 reads TGTGCCAGCAGTGACGGTGGTCCAACAGATACGCAGTATTTT.

The genes are TRBV4-1 and TRBJ2-4; no clear D. The CDR3 extends over 13 amino acids. Germline CDR1 and CDR2: MGHRA and YSYEKL. V dropped 1 base and J dropped 5 bases, with 6 bases sitting between them. The CDR3 sequence is CASSQVAENIQYF. In nucleotides, the CDR3 is TGCGCCAGCAGCCAAGTGGCAGAAAACATTCAGTACTTC.

The rearrangement joins TRBV15 to TRBJ1-2; D remains ambiguous. V was trimmed by 0 bases and J by 1 base, leaving 3 bases between them. The germline V gene has CDR1 LNHNV and CDR2 YYDKDF (reference sequence). CDR3 length: 13 amino acids. CDR3 residues: CATSREYNYGYTF. CDR3 coding DNA: TGTGCCACCAGCAGAGAGTATAACTATGGCTACACCTTC.

The chain has TRBV12-3 or TRBV12-4 and TRBJ2-7, with 7 positions matching TRBD2. CDR3 length equals 12 residues. J was trimmed by 7 bases and V by 6 bases; bases with no gene match: 6. The CDR3 is CASSTLGGEQYF. In DNA form, the CDR3 reads TGTGCCAGCAGCACCTTGGGGGGGGAGCAGTACTTC.

V gene TRBV3-1 (or the pseudogene TRBV3-2) combines with J gene TRBJ2-5, with 8 bases aligning to TRBD2. This CDR3 has 14 residues. Unmatched junction bases numbered 4, after V lost 5 bases and J lost 2 bases. Germline V gene sequence: CDR1 LGHDT, CDR2 YNNKEL (reference sequence). CDR3 nucleotide sequence: TGTGCCAGCAGCTTTACTAGCGGACAAGAGACCCAGTACTTC. This encodes CASSFTSGQETQYF.

This chain links TRBV19 with TRBJ2-2; D is undetermined. Germline values: CDR1 LNHDA, CDR2 SQIVND (reference sequence). V was shortened by 5 bases and J by 1 base, with 8 bases between the two germline ends. The CDR3 totals 14 residues. CDR3 coding DNA: TGTGCCAGTAGTCCGACTTGGAACACCGGGGAGCTGTTTTTT. As protein: CASSPTWNTGELFF.

This chain connects TRBV2 to TRBJ1-5; D uncertain. This CDR3 region has 13 residues. Germline-derived CDR1 and CDR2 are SNHLY and FYNNEI. V was clipped by 3 bases and J by 0 bases, with 3 bases between them. The CDR3 sequence: CASSDYSNQPQHF. The CDR3, as DNA: TGTGCCAGCAGTGATTATAGCAATCAGCCCCAGCATTTT.

V is TRBV1 and J is TRBJ1-5; the D call in the table, TRBD1, was not verified against the DNA. TRBV1 is a pseudogene segment. CDR3 size: 15 residues. The CDR3: CTSSHWDNSNQPQHF. CDR3 nucleotides: TGCACCAGCAGCCATTGGGACAATAGCAATCAGCCCCAGCATTTT.

The rearrangement joins TRBV29-1 to TRBJ2-1; TRBD2 aligns across 8 bases. Germline V gene lookup returns CDR1 SQVTM and CDR2 ANQGSEA. V shed 6 bases and J 4 bases; nucleotides not matched to a gene: 5. The CDR3 contains 13 residues. The CDR3 nucleotides read TGCAGCGTAGCAAGCGGGGGTTACAATGAGCAGTTCTTC. This gives the protein CSVASGGYNEQFF.

CDR3 coding DNA: TGTGCCAGCAGCTTGGAGGTGCCGGACAGGGGGTACGAGCAGTACTTC. Translation gives CASSLEVPDRGYEQYF. V is TRBV5-5 and J is TRBJ2-7; 10 nucleotides match TRBD1. Germline CDR1 is SGHKS and CDR2 is YYEKEE (reference sequence). This CDR3 comprises 16 residues. J was trimmed by 4 bases and V by 0 bases; bases with no gene match: 7.

The genes are TRBV7-8 and TRBJ2-5; D is possibly TRBD1 (6 bases). This CDR3 is built from 15 residues. Trimming pared 1 base from V and 0 bases from J, leaving 9 bases between. Germline loops: CDR1 SGHVS, CDR2 FQNEAQ. The CDR3 coding sequence is TGTGCCAGCAGCTTAGGGGACACGTACCAAGAGACCCAGTACTTC. It codes for CASSLGDTYQETQYF.

The chain uses TRBV19 and TRBJ1-2; a possible D gene is TRBD1 (5 bases). CDR1 is LNHDA and CDR2 is SQIVND in the germline V gene (reference sequence). The V and J ends lost 6 bases and 4 bases respectively, with 9 bases between them. The CDR3 contains 12 residues. The CDR3 bases are TGTGCCAGTAGAGACAGAACCTATGGCTACACCTTC. Its protein product is CASRDRTYGYTF.

The chain carries TRBV18 and TRBJ2-6; 8 nucleotides line up with TRBD1. The CDR3 is made up of 18 amino acids. The ends lost 2 bases at V and 0 bases at J; junction bases unmatched: 6. CDR1 and CDR2 from the germline V gene are KGHSH and LQKENI. CDR3 sequence: CASSPTGQARSGANVLTF. CDR3 bases: TGTGCCAGCTCACCAACGGGACAGGCCCGCTCTGGGGCCAACGTCCTGACTTTC. Looking up the rest from reference TRBV18 and TRBJ2-6 gives the full variable domain: NAGVMQNPRHLVRRRGQEARLRCSPMKGHSHVYWYRQLPEEGLKFMVYLQKENIIDESGMPKERFSAEFPKEGPSILRIQQVVRGDSAAYFCASSPTGQARSGANVLTFGAGSRLTVL.

This chain joins TRBV7-2 and TRBJ2-7; TRBD1 agrees at 8 bases. With 0 bases clipped from V and 9 bases from J, the junction kept 1 base outside the gene matches. Germline-derived CDR1 and CDR2 are SGHTA and FQGNSA. The CDR3 length is 12 residues. CDR3 amino acids: CASSLAGQGQYF. In DNA form, the CDR3 reads TGTGCCAGCAGCTTAGCAGGACAGGGGCAGTACTTC.

The V and J genes are TRBV3-1 (or the pseudogene TRBV3-2) and TRBJ1-1, with TRBD1 matching over 8 bases. CDR3 length: 15 residues. Germline CDR1 and CDR2: LGHDT and YNNKEL (reference sequence). With V trimmed by 3 bases and J by 4 bases, 7 bases remained unmatched. CDR3 coding DNA: TGTGCCAGCAGCCAGAGGACAGGGCGCGGCACTGAAGCTTTCTTT. As protein: CASSQRTGRGTEAFF.

The chain has TRBV3-1 (or the pseudogene TRBV3-2) and TRBJ2-3; perhaps TRBD2 as D (5 bases). This CDR3 contains 12 residues. Trimming removed 4 bases from V and 8 bases from J, with 10 bases in between. In germline, CDR1 is LGHDT, CDR2 YNNKEL (reference sequence). The CDR3 spells CASSLGSGTQYF. CDR3 coding DNA: TGTGCCAGCAGCCTGGGGAGTGGTACGCAGTATTTT.

This clone was observed a few times. The chain links TRBV24-1 to TRBJ2-1, with D unclear. Germline V gene sequence: CDR1 KGHDR, CDR2 SFDVKD. This CDR3 region has 14 residues. V shed 5 bases and J shed 4 bases, with 11 bases lying between them. As DNA, the CDR3 is TGTGCCACCAGTGGAGCAGGTGATTACAATGAGCAGTTCTTC. Protein sequence: CATSGAGDYNEQFF.

The V gene is TRBV5-1, the J gene TRBJ2-1, with 8 bases aligning to TRBD1. The germline V gene has CDR1 SGHRS and CDR2 YFSETQ. This CDR3 has 16 amino acids. Losses at the gene ends were 1 base for V and 5 bases for J; bases not matched to a gene: 8. The CDR3 DNA sequence: TGCGCCAGCAGCTTGCCCGGGACAGGTGGGAACAATGAGCAGTTCTTC. Protein: CASSLPGTGGNNEQFF.

The V and J genes are TRBV2 and TRBJ2-5, with TRBD1 matching over 11 bases. J gave up 2 bases and V 7 bases, and 9 bases lay outside the gene matches. The CDR3 sequence is 16 residues long. Germline V lookup: CDR1 SNHLY, CDR2 FYNNEI. In DNA form, the CDR3 reads TGTGCCAGCACGAGGGACAGGGGGAGGGGGCAAGAGACCCAGTACTTC. Protein product: CASTRDRGRGQETQYF.

The sample holds a few counts of this clone. The chain carries TRBV19 and TRBJ1-1, with D hard to call. Trimming removed 1 base at V and 2 bases at J, with 8 bases between. CDR1 is LNHDA, CDR2 SQIVND, per germline (reference sequence). This CDR3 contains 14 residues. CDR3 in amino acids: CASSIGTTNTEAFF. CDR3 DNA: TGTGCCAGTAGTATAGGAACGACTAACACTGAAGCTTTCTTT.

DNA of the CDR3: TGTGCCAGCAGCTTAGTCGGTACAGCCCAAGAGACCCAGTACTTC. This gives the protein CASSLVGTAQETQYF. The V call is TRBV7-2, the J call TRBJ2-5; D ambiguous. The germline V gene has CDR1 SGHTA and CDR2 FQGNSA. V dropped 1 base and J dropped 1 base, with 10 bases sitting between them. The length of the CDR3 is 15 residues. Together with reference TRBV7-2 and TRBJ2-5, the CDR3 gives the full variable domain: GAGVSQSPSNKVTEKGKDVELRCDPISGHTALYWYRQSLGQGLEFLIYFQGNSAPDKSGLPSDRFSAERTGGSVSTLTIQRTQQEDSAVYLCASSLVGTAQETQYFGPGTRLLVL.

The V call is TRBV7-9, the J call TRBJ2-1, with 13 bases fitting TRBD2. J gave up 5 bases and V 6 bases, and 7 bases lay outside the gene matches. The germline gives CDR1 SEHNR, CDR2 FQNEAQ (reference sequence). The CDR3 extends over 16 amino acids. The CDR3 protein is CASRLQGLAGDNEQFF. The CDR3, as DNA: TGTGCCAGCAGACTACAAGGACTAGCGGGGGACAATGAGCAGTTCTTC.

The chain employs TRBV18 and TRBJ1-4; no definite D call. The CDR3 is 14 residues long. Germline CDR1 KGHSH, CDR2 LQKENI. V lost 3 bases and J lost 6, with 11 bases in between. CDR3 loop: CASSPNRVDEKLFF. The DNA for the CDR3 is TGTGCCAGCTCACCCAACAGAGTCGATGAAAAACTGTTTTTT.

The V call is TRBV10-1, the J call TRBJ2-5, with D possibly TRBD1 on 6 matching bases. CDR3 length: 16 amino acids. V was trimmed by 7 bases and J by 2 bases, leaving 20 bases between them. Germline CDR1 reads WNHNN; CDR2 reads SYGVQD (reference sequence). The DNA for the CDR3 is TGCGCCAGCAAACCCCCCCTTTACAGGGTACAAGAGACCCAGTACTTC. This encodes CASKPPLYRVQETQYF.

V gene TRBV19 combines with J gene TRBJ1-2; D perhaps matches TRBD1 (6 bases). This CDR3 has 14 amino acids. Trimming stripped 10 bases from V and 4 bases from J, with 19 bases between. The V gene's germline CDR1 is LNHDA and CDR2 SQIVND (reference sequence). The CDR3 region has the DNA TGTGCCACCCTGGATTGGGGGCTGAGCTATGGCTACACCTTC. Its translation is CATLDWGLSYGYTF. Complete variable domain (other parts from reference TRBV19 and TRBJ1-2): DGGITQSPKYLFRKEGQNVTLSCEQNLNHDAMYWYRQDPGQGLRLIYYSQIVNDFQKGDIAEGYSVSREKKESFPLTVTSAQKNPTAFYLCATLDWGLSYGYTFGSGTRLTVV.

The rearrangement uses TRBV24-1 and TRBJ2-5; 8 bases map to TRBD2. CDR1 and CDR2 from the germline V gene are KGHDR and SFDVKD. This CDR3 contains 15 residues. Losses at the gene ends were 4 bases for V and 5 bases for J; bases not matched to a gene: 8. The CDR3: CATSEFGGGIETQYF. The CDR3 DNA reads TGTGCCACCAGTGAATTTGGCGGGGGGATCGAGACCCAGTACTTC.